Listed below are T cell receptor beta chains from one sample, sequenced in a study of Ad26.COV2.S vaccination and SARS-CoV-2 variants. Sequenced by immunoSEQ multiplex PCR; TCRdb stores in-frame clones only, minus some. The sample consists of a few hundred thousand clones, 90% of them appearing once. This specimen consisted of peripheral blood, obtained in a trial of Ad26.COV2.S vaccine versus placebo. The receptors here all came from a person aged 18-65 years who received the Ad26.COV2.S COVID-19 vaccine or a placebo. CDR3s include the opening cysteine and the closing phenylalanine or tryptophan. The D gene is left open where the match is weak. Clone sizes are given selectively: once, few, many, or a class where the clone is expanded.

cdr3_nt	cdr3_aa	v_call	j_call	d_call	clone_size
TGTGCCAGCAGTGAATACTCCCAGGGCACAGGCCCTAATGAAAAACTGTTTTTT	CASSEYSQGTGPNEKLFF	TRBV25-1	TRBJ1-4	-	once
TGTGCCAGCAGCTTGCTCCCGGGGGCCAATAAGCAGTTCTTC	CASSLLPGANKQFF	TRBV7-2	TRBJ2-1	-	-
TGTGCCAGCAGTGAAGTGGTGACCGGGGAGCTGTTTTTT	CASSEVVTGELFF	TRBV25-1	TRBJ2-2	-	once
TGTGCCAGTAGTTGGGACAGTGAATCACCCCTCCACTTT	CASSWDSESPLHF	TRBV19	TRBJ1-6	TRBD1	-
TGCAGCGTTGCCAACACTGAAGCTTTCTTT	CSVANTEAFF	TRBV29-1	TRBJ1-1	-	-
TGTGCCAGCTCACCCCGGACAGGGCAAAGTGAAAAACTGTTTTTT	CASSPRTGQSEKLFF	TRBV18	TRBJ1-4	TRBD1	once
TGTGCCCCGACCCTCGGGACAGAACACAATCAGCCCCAGCATTTT	CAPTLGTEHNQPQHF	TRBV15	TRBJ1-5	TRBD1	-
TGTGCCAGCAGGACCACCGGGACAGGGTATGGGACCCAGTACTTC	CASRTTGTGYGTQYF	TRBV7-2	TRBJ2-5	TRBD1	few
TGTGCCAGCAGCGCGAGCGAGGGGGGTATCTTTTTCTACGAGCAGTACTTC	CASSASEGGIFFYEQYF	TRBV7-8	TRBJ2-7	-	-
TGTGCCAGCCAGAATCATGGTAGAGAAAAACTGTTTTTT	CASQNHGREKLFF	TRBV12-3/TRBV12-4	TRBJ1-4	-	once
TGCGCCAGCAGTAGGACAGGGAGAAGCTCCTACGAGCAGTACTTC	CASSRTGRSSYEQYF	TRBV10-1	TRBJ2-7	TRBD1	-
TGTGCCAGCAGCTCCCCCTGGAGCGGGGGACGTGAAGCTTTCTTT	CASSSPWSGGREAFF	TRBV7-8	TRBJ1-1	-	-
TGTGCCAGCACATTGACGCCGACTCGCGAGCAGTACTTC	CASTLTPTREQYF	TRBV7-6	TRBJ2-7	-	-
TGTGCCAGCAGCTTACGGGGCAGGGGATCGAACACCGGGGAGCTGTTTTTT	CASSLRGRGSNTGELFF	TRBV11-3	TRBJ2-2	-	-
TGTGCCTGGACTAGCCTCATGAACACTGAAGCTTTCTTT	CAWTSLMNTEAFF	TRBV30	TRBJ1-1	-	few
TGTGCCAGCAGTGTGCCGGCAGACTATCGACCCCAGCATTTT	CASSVPADYRPQHF	TRBV2	TRBJ1-5	-	-
TGTGCCAGCAGCCTGGGGGCCTCCGTTAATCAGCCCCAGCATTTT	CASSLGASVNQPQHF	TRBV3-1/TRBV3-2	TRBJ1-5	-	-
TGTGCCAGCAGCTTATCGGGACGGGGAGGGTACACTGAAGCTTTCTTT	CASSLSGRGGYTEAFF	TRBV7-9	TRBJ1-1	-	-
TGTGCCACATACGACAGGGGCGGGGGGGGCACAGATACGCAGTATTTT	CATYDRGGGGTDTQYF	TRBV6-6	TRBJ2-3	-	-
TGTGCCAGCAGTGAAGCGCGGAGTATCTATCAGCCCCAGCATTTT	CASSEARSIYQPQHF	TRBV2	TRBJ1-5	-	few
TGCGCCAGCAGCTTGGATACAGGGCTGGATCAGCCCCAGCATTTT	CASSLDTGLDQPQHF	TRBV5-1	TRBJ1-5	-	-
TGTGCCAGCAGCCGAGGGTCTAGCGGTGGCTGGGATACGCAGTATTTT	CASSRGSSGGWDTQYF	TRBV27	TRBJ2-3	TRBD2	-
TGTGCCAGCAGCCAAGATTTCGCCGCAGATACGCAGTATTTT	CASSQDFAADTQYF	TRBV14	TRBJ2-3	-	-
TGTGCCGGGTCTTTGGGGGTTACGCAGTATTTT	CAGSLGVTQYF	TRBV2	TRBJ2-3	-	-
TGTGCCTGGAGAGAAACCGGAGGGCCCCAGCATTTT	CAWRETGGPQHF	TRBV30	TRBJ1-5	-	-
TGTGCCAGCAGCTACGTCCAGGGAAACGAGCAGTACTTC	CASSYVQGNEQYF	TRBV7-2	TRBJ2-7	-	-
TGTGCCAGCAGCTTGAAGAGTTACAGGGACGATGAGCAGTTCTTC	CASSLKSYRDDEQFF	TRBV5-6	TRBJ2-1	-	once
TGTGCCAGCAGTCCGAAGGGCCCGACAGGTTATAGCAATCAGCCCCAGCATTTT	CASSPKGPTGYSNQPQHF	TRBV27	TRBJ1-5	-	-
TGTGCCAGCAGCCCCGTAGCGGGAGGGCCGCAGGAGACCCAGTACTTC	CASSPVAGGPQETQYF	TRBV5-4	TRBJ2-5	TRBD2	-
TGTGCCAGCAGCTTTACTAGGATGAAAGAGACCCAGTACTTC	CASSFTRMKETQYF	TRBV7-2	TRBJ2-5	-	-
TGTGCCAGCAGTGACACAGCGGGAAGGTCCTACAATGAGCAGTTCTTC	CASSDTAGRSYNEQFF	TRBV6-4	TRBJ2-1	TRBD2	-
TGTGCCAGCAGCCAAGATTTGGATAGGTCCAACGAGCAGTACTTC	CASSQDLDRSNEQYF	TRBV3-1/TRBV3-2	TRBJ2-7	-	-
TGTGCCACCAGCAGAGCCAGGGACTCTGGAAACACCATATATTTT	CATSRARDSGNTIYF	TRBV15	TRBJ1-3	-	-
TGTGCCAGCAGCTTAGATCTTACGGGAGGGCTTGGTCATGAGACCCAGTACTTC	CASSLDLTGGLGHETQYF	TRBV11-2	TRBJ2-5	TRBD2	-
TGTGCCAGCAGCTTAGACCTACAGGGTAATGGCTACACCTTC	CASSLDLQGNGYTF	TRBV7-6	TRBJ1-2	-	-
TGTGCCTGGAGCCACTCACAGCCGATGAACACTGAAGCTTTCTTT	CAWSHSQPMNTEAFF	TRBV30	TRBJ1-1	-	-
TGTGCCAGCAGCACACATCCTAGCGGGAGGAGCCCTGGGGCCAACGTCCTGACTTTC	CASSTHPSGRSPGANVLTF	TRBV5-5	TRBJ2-6	TRBD2	-
TGTGCCAGCAGCCAAGGGGAGACAGGGGTGCAGACCTTC	CASSQGETGVQTF	TRBV3-1/TRBV3-2	TRBJ1-2	TRBD1	-
TGCGCCAGCAGCCATCAGACTAGCGGGAGGGCCTCTACGCAGTATTTT	CASSHQTSGRASTQYF	TRBV4-1	TRBJ2-3	TRBD2	-
TGTGCCAGCAGCACCGGCTCTACGAGGGCAGATACGCAGTATTTT	CASSTGSTRADTQYF	TRBV11-2	TRBJ2-3	-	-
TGTGCCAGCAGTTTATCCGGAGTGGATACGCAGTATTTT	CASSLSGVDTQYF	TRBV27	TRBJ2-3	-	-
TGTGCCACCAGTGATCCCGGGACAGGGGATACGCAGTATTTT	CATSDPGTGDTQYF	TRBV24-1	TRBJ2-3	TRBD1	-
TGTGCCAGCAGCCTCAAAAAGGGCTACTCGGGCTATGGCTACACCTTC	CASSLKKGYSGYGYTF	TRBV13	TRBJ1-2	-	-
TGTGCCAGCAGGCGGCGGGAGGTCTCCTACGAGCAGTACTTC	CASRRREVSYEQYF	TRBV28	TRBJ2-7	TRBD2	-
TGCAGCGTTACCCCGGGACTCCCCTCCTACGAGCAGTACTTC	CSVTPGLPSYEQYF	TRBV29-1	TRBJ2-7	-	-
TGTGCCAGCAGCAACATCGGACAGGGCCCCAACTATGGCTACACCTTC	CASSNIGQGPNYGYTF	TRBV5-6	TRBJ1-2	TRBD1	-
TGTGCCAGCAGCTTTGACCGGACCCATTACACCGGGGAGCTGTTTTTT	CASSFDRTHYTGELFF	TRBV7-9	TRBJ2-2	-	-
TGTGCCAGCAGCTACAGGCTGTACGAGCAGTACTTC	CASSYRLYEQYF	TRBV7-2	TRBJ2-7	-	few
TGTGCCAGCAGCTTAGGAGGACAGGACATTCAGTACTTC	CASSLGGQDIQYF	TRBV7-9	TRBJ2-4	TRBD1	once
TGCAGCGTCTGGACACAAACCTACGAGCAGTACTTC	CSVWTQTYEQYF	TRBV29-1	TRBJ2-7	-	-